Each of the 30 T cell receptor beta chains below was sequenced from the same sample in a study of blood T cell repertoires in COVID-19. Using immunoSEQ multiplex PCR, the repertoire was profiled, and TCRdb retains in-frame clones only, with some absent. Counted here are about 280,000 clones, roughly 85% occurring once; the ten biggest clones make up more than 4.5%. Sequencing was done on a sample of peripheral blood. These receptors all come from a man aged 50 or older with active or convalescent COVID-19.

This CDR3 is CASGTGNMNTEAFF. The CDR3 nucleotides are TGCGCCAGTGGGACAGGGAACATGAACACTGAAGCTTTCTTT. The chain uses TRBV5-1 and TRBJ1-1; 9 positions match TRBD1. Looked up from germline, CDR1 is SGHRS and CDR2 is YFSETQ. This CDR3 spans 14 amino acids. V dropped 8 bases and J dropped 0; count of bases not matched to a gene: 5.

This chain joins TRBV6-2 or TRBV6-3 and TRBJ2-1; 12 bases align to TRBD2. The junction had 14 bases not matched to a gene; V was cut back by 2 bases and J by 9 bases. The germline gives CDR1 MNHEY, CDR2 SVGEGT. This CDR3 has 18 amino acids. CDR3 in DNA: TGTGCCAGCAGTTACAACGGTCGTCGACTAGCGGGAGATCTTGAGCAGTTCTTC. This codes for CASSYNGRRLAGDLEQFF.

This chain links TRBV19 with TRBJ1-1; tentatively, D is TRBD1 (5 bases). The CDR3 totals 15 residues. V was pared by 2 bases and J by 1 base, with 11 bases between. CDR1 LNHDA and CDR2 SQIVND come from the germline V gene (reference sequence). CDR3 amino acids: CASSINDSPNTEAFF. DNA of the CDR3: TGTGCCAGTAGTATAAACGACAGCCCGAACACTGAAGCTTTCTTT.

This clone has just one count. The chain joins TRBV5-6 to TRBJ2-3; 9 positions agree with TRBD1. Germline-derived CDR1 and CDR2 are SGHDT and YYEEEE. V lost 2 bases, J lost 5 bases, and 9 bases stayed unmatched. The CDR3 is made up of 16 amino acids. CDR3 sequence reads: CASSFAFGTGLDTQYF. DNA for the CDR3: TGTGCCAGCAGCTTCGCGTTTGGGACAGGGTTAGATACGCAGTATTTT.

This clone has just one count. The CDR3 region is CASSQEGAGNTIYF. CDR3 bases: TGTGCCAGCAGCCAAGAGGGAGCAGGAAACACCATATATTTT. The rearrangement joins TRBV3-1 (or the pseudogene TRBV3-2) to TRBJ1-3; no firm D call. This CDR3 spans 14 amino acids. Germline CDR1 LGHDT, CDR2 YNNKEL (reference sequence). Trimming took off 0 bases at V and 4 bases at J, with 7 bases between the two ends.

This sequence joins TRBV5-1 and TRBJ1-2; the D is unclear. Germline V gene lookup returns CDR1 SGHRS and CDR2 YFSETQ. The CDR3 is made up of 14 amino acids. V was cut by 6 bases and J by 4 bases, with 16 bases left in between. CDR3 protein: CASKIDQTGYGYTF. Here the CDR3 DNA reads TGCGCCAGCAAAATTGACCAGACGGGCTATGGCTACACCTTC.

The CDR3 protein is CASSEALRSPQHF. In DNA, the CDR3 is TGTGCCAGCAGTGAAGCGCTTCGTAGTCCCCAGCATTTT. This chain links TRBV2 with TRBJ1-5; D is ambiguous. Germline V gene sequence: CDR1 SNHLY, CDR2 FYNNEI. The V end was cut by 0 bases, the J end by 10 bases, with 10 bases between. This CDR3 region has 13 residues.

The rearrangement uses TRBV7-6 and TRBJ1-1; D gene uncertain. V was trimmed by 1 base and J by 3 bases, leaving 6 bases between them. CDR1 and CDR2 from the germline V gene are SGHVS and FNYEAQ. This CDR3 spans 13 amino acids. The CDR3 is CASSLESDTEAFF. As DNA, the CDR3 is TGTGCCAGCAGCTTAGAGTCGGACACTGAAGCTTTCTTT.

The CDR3 here is CASSLAGRGAGEQYF. DNA of the CDR3: TGCGCCAGCAGCTTGGCGGGACGGGGGGCCGGCGAGCAGTACTTC. V gene TRBV5-1 combines with J gene TRBJ2-7; tentative D call: TRBD2 (7 bases). Germline assignment: CDR1 SGHRS and CDR2 YFSETQ. This CDR3 comprises 15 residues. V was trimmed by 0 bases and J by 6 bases, leaving 16 bases between them.

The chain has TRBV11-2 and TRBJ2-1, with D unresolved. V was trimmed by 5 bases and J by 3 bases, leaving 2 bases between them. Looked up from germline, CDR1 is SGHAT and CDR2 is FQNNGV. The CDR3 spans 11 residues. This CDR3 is CASSRYNEQFF. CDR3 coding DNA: TGTGCCAGCAGCCGCTACAATGAGCAGTTCTTC. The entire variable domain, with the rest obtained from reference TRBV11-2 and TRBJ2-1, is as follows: EAGVAQSPRYKIIEKRQSVAFWCNPISGHATLYWYQQILGQGPKLLIQFQNNGVVDDSQLPKDRFSAERLKGVDSTLKIQPAKLEDSAVYLCASSRYNEQFFGPGTRLTVL.

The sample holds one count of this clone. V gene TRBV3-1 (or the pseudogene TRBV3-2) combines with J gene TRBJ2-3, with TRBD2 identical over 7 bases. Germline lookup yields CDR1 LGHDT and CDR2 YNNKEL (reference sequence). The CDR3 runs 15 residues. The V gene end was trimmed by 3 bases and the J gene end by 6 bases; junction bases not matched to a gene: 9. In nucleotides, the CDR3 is TGTGCCAGCAGCCAGAACGGACTAGTTGCCGATACGCAGTATTTT. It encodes CASSQNGLVADTQYF.

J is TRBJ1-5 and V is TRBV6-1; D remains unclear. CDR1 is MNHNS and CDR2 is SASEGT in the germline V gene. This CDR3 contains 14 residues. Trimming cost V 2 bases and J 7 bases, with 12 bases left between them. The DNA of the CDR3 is TGTGCCAGCAGTGAATATAGCACCCTCCAGCCCCAGCATTTT. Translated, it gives CASSEYSTLQPQHF.

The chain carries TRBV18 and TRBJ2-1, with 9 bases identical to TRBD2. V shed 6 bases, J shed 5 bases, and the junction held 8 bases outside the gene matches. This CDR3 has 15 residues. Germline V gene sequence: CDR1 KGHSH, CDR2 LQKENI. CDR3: CASSPSGTANNEQFF. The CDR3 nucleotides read TGTGCCAGCTCCCCTAGCGGGACCGCGAACAATGAGCAGTTCTTC.

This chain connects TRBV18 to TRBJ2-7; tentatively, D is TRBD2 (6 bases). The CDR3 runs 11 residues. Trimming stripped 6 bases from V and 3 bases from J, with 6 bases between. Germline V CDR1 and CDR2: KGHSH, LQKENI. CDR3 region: CASSDYYEQYF. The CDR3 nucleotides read TGTGCCAGCTCGGACTACTACGAGCAGTACTTC.

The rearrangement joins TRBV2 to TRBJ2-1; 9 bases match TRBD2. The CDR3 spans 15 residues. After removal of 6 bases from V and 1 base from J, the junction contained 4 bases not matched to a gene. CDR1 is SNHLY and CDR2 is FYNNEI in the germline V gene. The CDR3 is CASSGAGGSYNEQFF. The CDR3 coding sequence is TGTGCCAGCAGCGGAGCGGGAGGTTCCTACAATGAGCAGTTCTTC.

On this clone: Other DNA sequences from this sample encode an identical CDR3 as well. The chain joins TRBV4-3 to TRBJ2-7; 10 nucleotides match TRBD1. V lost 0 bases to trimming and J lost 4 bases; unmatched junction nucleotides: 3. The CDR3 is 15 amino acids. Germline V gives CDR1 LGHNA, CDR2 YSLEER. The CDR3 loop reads CASSQEGTGAYEQYF. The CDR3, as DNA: TGCGCCAGCAGCCAAGAAGGGACAGGGGCTTACGAGCAGTACTTC.

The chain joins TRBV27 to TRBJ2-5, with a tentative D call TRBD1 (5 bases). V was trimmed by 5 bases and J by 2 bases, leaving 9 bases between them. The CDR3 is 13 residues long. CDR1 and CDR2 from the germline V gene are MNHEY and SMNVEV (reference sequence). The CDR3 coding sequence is TGTGCCAGCAGTCCCCCAGGGCAAGAGACCCAGTACTTC. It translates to CASSPPGQETQYF.

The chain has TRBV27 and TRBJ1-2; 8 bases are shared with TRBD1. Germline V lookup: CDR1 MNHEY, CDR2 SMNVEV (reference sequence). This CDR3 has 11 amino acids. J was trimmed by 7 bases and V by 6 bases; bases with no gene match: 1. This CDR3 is CASRDRGGYTF. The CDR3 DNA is TGTGCCAGCAGAGACAGGGGTGGCTACACCTTC.

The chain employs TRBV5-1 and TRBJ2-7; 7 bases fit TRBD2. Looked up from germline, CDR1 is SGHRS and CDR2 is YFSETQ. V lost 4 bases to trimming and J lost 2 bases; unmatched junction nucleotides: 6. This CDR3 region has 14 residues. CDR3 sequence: CASSPSAGAYEQYF. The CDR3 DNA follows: TGCGCCAGCAGCCCCAGCGCGGGAGCCTACGAGCAGTACTTC. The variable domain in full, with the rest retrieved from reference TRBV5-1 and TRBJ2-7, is KAGVTQTPRYLIKTRGQQVTLSCSPISGHRSVSWYQQTPGQGLQFLFEYFSETQRNKGNFPGRFSGRQFSNSRSEMNVSTLELGDSALYLCASSPSAGAYEQYFGPGTRLTVT.

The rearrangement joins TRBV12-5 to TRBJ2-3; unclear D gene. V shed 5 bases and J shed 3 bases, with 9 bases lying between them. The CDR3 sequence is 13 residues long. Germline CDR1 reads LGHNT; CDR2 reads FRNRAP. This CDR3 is CASGPSGTDTQYF. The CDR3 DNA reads TGTGCTAGTGGTCCCTCGGGTACAGATACGCAGTATTTT.

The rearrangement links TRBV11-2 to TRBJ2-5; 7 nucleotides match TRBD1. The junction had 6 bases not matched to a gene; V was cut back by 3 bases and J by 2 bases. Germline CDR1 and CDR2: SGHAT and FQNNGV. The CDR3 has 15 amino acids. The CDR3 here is CASSFTGVVQETQYF. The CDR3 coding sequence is TGTGCCAGCAGCTTCACAGGGGTAGTTCAAGAGACCCAGTACTTC.

The CDR3 region is CASSQEALSGKGTDTQYF. In nucleotides, the CDR3 is TGTGCCAGCAGCCAAGAAGCTTTGAGCGGGAAGGGGACAGATACGCAGTATTTT. The chain combines TRBV3-1 (or the pseudogene TRBV3-2) with TRBJ2-3, with 7 bases aligning to TRBD2. The germline CDR1 and CDR2 sequences are LGHDT and YNNKEL (reference sequence). The CDR3 runs 18 residues. V was clipped by 0 bases and J by 3 bases; unmatched bases: 12.

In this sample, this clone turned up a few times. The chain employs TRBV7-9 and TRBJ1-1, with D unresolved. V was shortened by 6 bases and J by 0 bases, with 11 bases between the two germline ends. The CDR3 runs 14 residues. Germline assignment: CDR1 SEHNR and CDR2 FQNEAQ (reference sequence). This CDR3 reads CASSHGNMNTEAFF. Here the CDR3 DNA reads TGTGCCAGCAGTCACGGGAATATGAACACTGAAGCTTTCTTT. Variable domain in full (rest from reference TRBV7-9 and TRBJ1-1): DTGVSQNPRHKITKRGQNVTFRCDPISEHNRLYWYRQTLGQGPEFLTYFQNEAQLEKSRLLSDRFSAERPKGSFSTLEIQRTEQGDSAMYLCASSHGNMNTEAFFGQGTRLTVV.

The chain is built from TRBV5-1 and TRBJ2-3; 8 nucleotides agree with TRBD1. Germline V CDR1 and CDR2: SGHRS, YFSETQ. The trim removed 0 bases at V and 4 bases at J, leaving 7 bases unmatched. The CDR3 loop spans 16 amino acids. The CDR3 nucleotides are TGCGCCAGCAGCTTGGCGGCAGGGGGCTTATCAGATACGCAGTATTTT. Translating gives CASSLAAGGLSDTQYF.

CDR3: CASSESTDEFGEAFF. The CDR3 bases are TGCGCCAGCAGTGAGTCGACAGATGAGTTTGGTGAAGCTTTCTTT. The chain couples TRBV10-2 to TRBJ1-1; possible D gene TRBD1, 5 bases. The germline V gene encodes CDR1 WSHSY and CDR2 SAAADI. The CDR3 has 15 amino acids. The V and J ends lost 0 bases and 7 bases respectively, with 15 bases between them.

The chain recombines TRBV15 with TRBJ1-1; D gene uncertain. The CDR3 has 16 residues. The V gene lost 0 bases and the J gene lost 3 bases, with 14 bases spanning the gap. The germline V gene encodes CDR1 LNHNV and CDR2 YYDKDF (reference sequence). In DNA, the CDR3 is TGTGCCACCAGCAGAGATCGTCGGGTGAGGGACACTGAAGCTTTCTTT. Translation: CATSRDRRVRDTEAFF.

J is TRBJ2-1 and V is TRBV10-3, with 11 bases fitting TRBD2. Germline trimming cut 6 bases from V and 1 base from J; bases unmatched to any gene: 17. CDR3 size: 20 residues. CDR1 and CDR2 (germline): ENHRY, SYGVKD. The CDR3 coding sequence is TGTGCCATCAGAGGGGATGTTGAGCTTAGCGGGAGGGCATCCTACAATGAGCAGTTCTTC. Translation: CAIRGDVELSGRASYNEQFF.

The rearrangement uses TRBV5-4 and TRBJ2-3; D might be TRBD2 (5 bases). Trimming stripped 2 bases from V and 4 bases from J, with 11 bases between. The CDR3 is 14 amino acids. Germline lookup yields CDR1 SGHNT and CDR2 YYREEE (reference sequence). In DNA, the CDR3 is TGTGCCAGCAGCTTAATTCGAGGGTCAGATACGCAGTATTTT. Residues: CASSLIRGSDTQYF.

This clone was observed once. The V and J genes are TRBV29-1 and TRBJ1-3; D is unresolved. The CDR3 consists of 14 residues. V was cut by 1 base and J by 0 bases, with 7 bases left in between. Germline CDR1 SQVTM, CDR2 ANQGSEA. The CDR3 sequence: CSVEGQDSGNTIYF. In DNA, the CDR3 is TGCAGCGTTGAAGGGCAGGACTCTGGAAACACCATATATTTT.

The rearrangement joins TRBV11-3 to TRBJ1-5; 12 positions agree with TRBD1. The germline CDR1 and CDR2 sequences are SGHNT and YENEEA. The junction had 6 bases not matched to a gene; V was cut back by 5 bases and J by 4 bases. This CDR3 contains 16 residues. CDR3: CASSPRDRGPNQPQHF. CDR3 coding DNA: TGTGCCAGCAGCCCTAGGGACAGGGGGCCTAATCAGCCCCAGCATTTT.